Listed below are T cell receptor beta chains from one sample, sequenced in a study of blood T cell repertoires in COVID-19. Sequenced by immunoSEQ multiplex PCR; TCRdb stores in-frame clones only, minus some. The top ten hold 0.7% to 0.8% of the sample, which has roughly 200,000 clones, 94% seen once. Input material: peripheral blood. These receptors all come from a man younger than 45 with COVID-19, enrolled during active disease. Both conserved end residues are part of each CDR3. D genes are given only for firm matches. Expanded clones are given a class, and other clones once, few, many or no size at all.

J | V | size | D | CDR3 | DNA
TRBJ1-1 | TRBV4-1 | - | TRBD1 | CASSQVWRDQTGAATEAFF | TGCGCCAGCAGCCAAGTCTGGAGGGACCAAACAGGGGCCGCCACTGAAGCTTTCTTT
TRBJ2-7 | TRBV7-7 | once | - | CASSLGESPHYEQYF | TGTGCCAGCAGCTTAGGAGAAAGCCCTCATTACGAGCAGTACTTC
TRBJ2-1 | TRBV5-1 | - | - | CASTLSGTHLRDEQFF | TGCGCCAGCACATTGTCCGGGACTCATCTTAGGGATGAGCAGTTCTTC
TRBJ1-3 | TRBV5-5 | - | TRBD1 | CASSWGTAGNTIYF | TGTGCCAGCAGCTGGGGGACAGCTGGAAACACCATATATTTT
TRBJ2-6 | TRBV5-1 | - | TRBD1 | CASSLVDRGLKGANVLTF | TGCGCCAGCAGCTTGGTGGACAGGGGGCTAAAAGGGGCCAACGTCCTGACTTTC
TRBJ2-5 | TRBV6-5 | - | TRBD1 | CASRTDRGGETQYF | TGTGCCAGCAGGACCGACAGGGGAGGTGAGACCCAGTACTTC
TRBJ2-5 | TRBV12-5 | - | TRBD1 | CASGSGQGGETQYF | TGTGCTAGTGGTTCGGGACAGGGGGGAGAGACCCAGTACTTC
TRBJ1-2 | TRBV20-1 | - | TRBD1 | CSAKGDRGYTF | TGCAGTGCTAAAGGGGACAGGGGCTACACCTTC
TRBJ2-5 | TRBV12-5 | - | TRBD2 | CASGPPGGPETQYF | TGTGCTAGTGGCCCGCCGGGGGGGCCGGAGACCCAGTACTTC
TRBJ2-5 | TRBV5-4 | - | TRBD2 | CASSLMGSGGGQETQYF | TGTGCCAGCAGCTTGATGGGTAGCGGGGGGGGCCAAGAGACCCAGTACTTC
TRBJ1-2 | TRBV7-9 | - | - | CASSTTRDTSNYGYTF | TGTGCCAGCAGCACTACCCGGGACACCTCTAACTATGGCTACACCTTC
TRBJ1-5 | TRBV27 | - | TRBD1 | CASYSLQGVGNQPQHF | TGTGCCAGCTATTCCTTACAGGGGGTTGGCAATCAGCCCCAGCATTTT
TRBJ1-5 | TRBV30 | - | - | CAWSAGSNQPQHF | TGTGCCTGGAGTGCGGGTAGCAATCAGCCCCAGCATTTT
TRBJ2-7 | TRBV19 | - | TRBD1 | CASRSTGVPLYEQYF | TGTGCCAGTAGATCGACAGGGGTCCCCCTCTACGAGCAGTACTTC
TRBJ1-2 | TRBV18 | - | TRBD1 | CASSGEGAGDYGYTF | TGTGCCAGCTCGGGAGAGGGGGCTGGGGACTATGGCTACACCTTC
TRBJ1-5 | TRBV2 | - | - | CASSESEGNQPQHF | TGTGCCAGCAGTGAAAGCGAGGGCAATCAGCCCCAGCATTTT
TRBJ1-6 | TRBV11-2 | once | - | CASSLGGRSPLHF | TGTGCCAGCAGCTTGGGGGGACGGTCACCCCTCCACTTT
TRBJ2-5 | TRBV7-6 | - | TRBD2 | CASSPWVAGGEETQYF | TGTGCCAGCAGCCCCTGGGTAGCGGGGGGGGAAGAGACCCAGTACTTC